The subject of this entry is one T cell receptor (beta chain). Antigen: not known. It was with a sample-barcoded 5' primer and a J-beta primer mix that a second PCR of roughly 7 to 12 cycles was run. TCRdb re-called the 5' RACE reads through MiXCR, storing one row per CDR3 protein. The sample records roughly 700,000 distinct CDR3 sequences, around 25% being singletons. Germline lookup yields CDR1 MDHEN and CDR2 SYDVKM. The CDR3 totals 16 residues. The V segment lost 6 bases and the J segment 10 bases; nucleotides outside the gene matches: 18. The data were taken from a study of blood T cells in healthy people across ages. The study's findings and limits: Older individuals had lower TCR beta diversity per million T cells (the decline was roughly linear). Whereas aged donors had fewer naive CD4+ cells, long-lived donors had more of them and higher diversity.

Another study also made use of these data, one on T cells of mothers and their children. This second study says: The study sampled a few healthy Caucasian mothers and their six children. cDNA synthesis used all extracted RNA, about 1.5 ug per 15 ul.

The clonotype originates from a boy younger than 18 in good health. The specimen was blood. The chain recombines TRBV28 with TRBJ2-1; 7 bases are a match to TRBD2. CDR3 in amino acids: CASSPSGRAGDQEQFF. The CDR3 DNA reads TGTGCCAGCAGCCCGTCGGGCAGGGCGGGAGATCAAGAGCAGTTCTTC.